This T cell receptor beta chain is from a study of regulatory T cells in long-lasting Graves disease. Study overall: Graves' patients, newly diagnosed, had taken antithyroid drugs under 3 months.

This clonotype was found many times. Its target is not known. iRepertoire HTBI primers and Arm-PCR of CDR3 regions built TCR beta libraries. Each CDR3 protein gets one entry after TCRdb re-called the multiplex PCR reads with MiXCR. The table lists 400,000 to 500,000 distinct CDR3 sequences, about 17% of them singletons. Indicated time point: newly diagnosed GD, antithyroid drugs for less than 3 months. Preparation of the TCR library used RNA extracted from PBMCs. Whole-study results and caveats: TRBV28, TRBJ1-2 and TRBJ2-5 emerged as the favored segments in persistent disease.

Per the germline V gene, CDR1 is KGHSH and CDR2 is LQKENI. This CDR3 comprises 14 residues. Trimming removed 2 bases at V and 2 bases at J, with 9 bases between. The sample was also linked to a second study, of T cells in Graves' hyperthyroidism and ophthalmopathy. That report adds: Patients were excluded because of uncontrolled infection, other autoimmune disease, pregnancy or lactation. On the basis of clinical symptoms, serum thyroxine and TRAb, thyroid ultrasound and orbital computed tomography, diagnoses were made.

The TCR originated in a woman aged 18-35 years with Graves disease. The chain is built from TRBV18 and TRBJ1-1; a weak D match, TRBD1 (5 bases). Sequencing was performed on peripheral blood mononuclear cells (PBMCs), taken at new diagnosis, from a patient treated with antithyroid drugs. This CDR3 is CASSPLQANTEAFF. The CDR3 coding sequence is TGTGCCAGCTCACCATTACAGGCCAACACTGAAGCTTTCTTT.